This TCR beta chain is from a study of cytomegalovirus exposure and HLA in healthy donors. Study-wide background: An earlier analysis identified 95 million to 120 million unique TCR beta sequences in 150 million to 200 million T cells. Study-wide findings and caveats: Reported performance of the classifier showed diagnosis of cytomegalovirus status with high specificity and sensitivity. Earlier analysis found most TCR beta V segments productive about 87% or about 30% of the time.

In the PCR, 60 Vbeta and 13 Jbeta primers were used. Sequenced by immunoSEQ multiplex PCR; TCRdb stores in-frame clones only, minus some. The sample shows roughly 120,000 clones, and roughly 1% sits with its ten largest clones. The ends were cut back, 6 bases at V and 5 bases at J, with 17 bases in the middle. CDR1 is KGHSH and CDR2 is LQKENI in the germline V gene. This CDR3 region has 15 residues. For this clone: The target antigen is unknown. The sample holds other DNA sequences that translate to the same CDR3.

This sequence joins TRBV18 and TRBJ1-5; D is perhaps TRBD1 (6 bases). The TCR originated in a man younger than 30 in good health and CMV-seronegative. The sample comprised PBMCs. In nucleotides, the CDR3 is TGTGCCAGCTCCTTACAGGGTCCATCGGATCAGCCCCAGCATTTT. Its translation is CASSLQGPSDQPQHF.